The following is a TCR beta chain sequence with its context. The CDR3 consists of 16 residues. V gave up 5 bases and J gave up 1 base; unmatched junction bases: 10. CDR1 is MNHEY and CDR2 is SMNVEV in the germline V gene (reference sequence). This record comes from a study of resident and recirculating memory T cells in vitiligo. Across the study: Epidermis came from shave biopsies of lesional and nonlesional sites, plus PBMCs.

Sequencing was performed with immunoSEQ multiplex PCR; in TCRdb, only in-frame clones are kept and a portion is missing. This sample has 70,000 to 85,000 clones, with roughly nine tenths found just once. This chain connects TRBV27 to TRBJ1-2; 7 bases fit TRBD1. Sequencing was carried out using blood. This receptor was taken from a male donor with vitiligo. In DNA form, the CDR3 reads TGTGCCAGCAGTCTAACTCCGACAGGGAATAACTATGGCTACACCTTC. Translated: CASSLTPTGNNYGYTF.